This T cell receptor beta chain is drawn from a study of blood T cells in healthy people across ages. Using a J-beta primer mix together with a sample-barcoded 5' primer, a second PCR was run for 7 to 11 cycles. The template-switch adaptor, which had 12 random nucleotides, put a tag on each cDNA molecule. Every sample returned 2.5 million or more CDR3-containing paired-end reads. TCRdb analysed the 5' RACE reads with MiXCR anew, one entry per CDR3 protein. The sample includes 870,000 or so distinct CDR3 sequences, around 28% seen only once; the top ten take 15% to 20%. Findings of the study overall: Investigators treated diversity estimates from one million T cells as underestimates.

This clonotype was observed at least ten times. What it binds is not known. The sequence was collected from a woman of 80 years or more in good health. Sequencing was carried out using blood.

The CDR3 sequence is CASSLVGMEQFF. The CDR3 nucleotides are TGTGCCAGCAGCTTAGTGGGCATGGAGCAGTTCTTC. The gene calls are TRBV7-2 and TRBJ2-1; D unclear. This CDR3 has 12 amino acids. The germline V gene has CDR1 SGHTA and CDR2 FQGNSA. With 1 base removed from V and 10 bases from J, the gap between germline ends came to 8 bases.